These 5 T cell receptor beta chains share one sample of origin, sequenced in a study of graft-versus-host responses after intestinal transplantation listed by TCRdb under 2021. Libraries were prepared through the immunoSEQ multiplex PCR assay. In its TCRdb copy, this immuneACCESS table keeps in-frame sequences only and misses some clones. Where compared with another copy, unresolved V genes explain less than half of these, and the others have no known cause. Present in this sample are around 93,000 clones, 90% to 95% of which were seen just once. Together, the top ten hold roughly 6% of the sample. These receptors' antigens are unknown. In light of the paper, this sample's time point label describes: cells obtained before transplantation from donor or recipient. The sequencing here drew on unstimulated CD8+ T cells sorted from spleen or lymph node cells, taken before intestinal transplant. Receptor source: a human donor who received an intestinal transplant.

The chain combines TRBV4-1 with TRBJ1-2; D unresolved. The ends were cut back, 0 bases at V and 2 bases at J, with 7 bases in the middle. The V gene's germline CDR1 is MGHRA and CDR2 YSYEKL. This CDR3 region has 14 residues. This CDR3 is CASSQDAGNYGYTF. CDR3 sequence (DNA): TGCGCCAGCAGCCAAGATGCCGGGAACTATGGCTACACCTTC.

This clone is large (0.1 to 1%) in the sample. The rearrangement joins TRBV11-2 to TRBJ1-4; unclear D gene. Germline V gene sequence: CDR1 SGHAT, CDR2 FQNNGV. This CDR3 has 17 residues. Trimming pared 1 base from V and 3 bases from J, leaving 15 bases between. In DNA, the CDR3 is TGTGCCAGCAGCTTAGGGTATCTGGACGGACCTAATGAAAAACTGTTTTTT. As protein: CASSLGYLDGPNEKLFF. The variable domain in full, with the rest retrieved from reference TRBV11-2 and TRBJ1-4, is EAGVAQSPRYKIIEKRQSVAFWCNPISGHATLYWYQQILGQGPKLLIQFQNNGVVDDSQLPKDRFSAERLKGVDSTLKIQPAKLEDSAVYLCASSLGYLDGPNEKLFFGSGTQLSVL.

The chain carries TRBV6-5 and TRBJ1-1, with TRBD1 matching over 9 bases. Trimming removed 4 bases from V and 4 bases from J; junction bases left unmatched: 4. This CDR3 has 14 residues. Germline V gives CDR1 MNHEY, CDR2 SVGAGI. The CDR3: CASSSTGGGTEAFF. DNA of the CDR3: TGTGCCAGCAGTTCGACAGGGGGGGGCACTGAAGCTTTCTTT.

The genes are TRBV28 and TRBJ2-7; D remains unclear. CDR1 MDHEN and CDR2 SYDVKM come from the germline V gene. The CDR3 sequence is 13 residues long. V lost 2 bases and J 6 bases, leaving 11 bases between the germline ends. CDR3 region: CASSLRLQSEQYF. The CDR3 bases are TGTGCCAGCAGTTTAAGGCTCCAGAGCGAGCAGTACTTC.

The chain employs TRBV10-3 and TRBJ2-7; D call uncertain. V lost 2 bases to trimming and J lost 3 bases, with 17 bases between them. The CDR3 covers 16 residues. CDR1 is ENHRY and CDR2 is SYGVKD in the germline V gene. The CDR3 coding sequence is TGTGCCATCAGTGAGCTCCTCTTAGACGCCCGCTACGAGCAGTACTTC. This sequence encodes CAISELLLDARYEQYF.